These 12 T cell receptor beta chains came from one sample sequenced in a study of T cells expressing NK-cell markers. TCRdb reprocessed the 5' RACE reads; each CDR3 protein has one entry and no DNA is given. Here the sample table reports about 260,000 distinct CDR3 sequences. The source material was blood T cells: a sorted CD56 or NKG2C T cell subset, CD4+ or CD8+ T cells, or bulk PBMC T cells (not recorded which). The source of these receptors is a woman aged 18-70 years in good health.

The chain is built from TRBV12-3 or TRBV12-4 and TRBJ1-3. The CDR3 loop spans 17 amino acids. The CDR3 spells CASSLEAGRSSGNTIYF.

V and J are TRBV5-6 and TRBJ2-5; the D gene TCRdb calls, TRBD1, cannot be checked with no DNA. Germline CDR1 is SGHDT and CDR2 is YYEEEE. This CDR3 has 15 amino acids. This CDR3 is CASSTRQVRMETQYF.

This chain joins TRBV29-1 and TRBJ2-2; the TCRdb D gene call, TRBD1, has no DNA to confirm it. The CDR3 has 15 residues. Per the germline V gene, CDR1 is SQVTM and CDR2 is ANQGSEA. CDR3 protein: CSVSPTAENTGELFF.

CDR3 loop: CASSSGQTPTEAFF. This chain connects TRBV5-4 to TRBJ1-1; TCRdb returns TRBD1, unconfirmable since there is no DNA. The germline gives CDR1 SGHNT, CDR2 YYREEE (reference sequence). The CDR3 extends over 14 amino acids.

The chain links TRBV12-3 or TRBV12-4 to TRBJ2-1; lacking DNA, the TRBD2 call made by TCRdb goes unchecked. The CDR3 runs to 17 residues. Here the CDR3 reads CASSRRGASGGSNEQFF.

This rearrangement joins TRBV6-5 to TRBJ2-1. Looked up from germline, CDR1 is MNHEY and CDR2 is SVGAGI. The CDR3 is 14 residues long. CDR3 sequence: CASSYSRTYNEQFF.

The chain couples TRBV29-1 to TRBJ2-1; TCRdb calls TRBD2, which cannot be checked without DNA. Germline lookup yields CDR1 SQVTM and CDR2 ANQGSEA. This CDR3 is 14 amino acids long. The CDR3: CSAIAGGRFNEQFF.

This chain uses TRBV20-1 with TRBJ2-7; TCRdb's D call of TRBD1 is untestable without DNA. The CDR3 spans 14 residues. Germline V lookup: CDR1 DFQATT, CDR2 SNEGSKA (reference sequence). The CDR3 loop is CSAVTGPTTYEQYF.

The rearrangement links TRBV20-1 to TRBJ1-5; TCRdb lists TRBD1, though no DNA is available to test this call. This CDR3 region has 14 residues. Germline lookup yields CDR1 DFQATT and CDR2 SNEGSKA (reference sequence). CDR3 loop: CSARVGQGNQPQHF.

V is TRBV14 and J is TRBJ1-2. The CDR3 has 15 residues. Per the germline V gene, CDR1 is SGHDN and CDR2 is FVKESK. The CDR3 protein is CASSQGPQAAIGYTF. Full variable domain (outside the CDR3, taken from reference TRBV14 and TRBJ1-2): EAGVTQFPSHSVIEKGQTVTLRCDPISGHDNLYWYRRVMGKEIKFLLHFVKESKQDESGMPNNRFLAERTGGTYSTLKVQPAELEDSGVYFCASSQGPQAAIGYTFGSGTRLTVV.

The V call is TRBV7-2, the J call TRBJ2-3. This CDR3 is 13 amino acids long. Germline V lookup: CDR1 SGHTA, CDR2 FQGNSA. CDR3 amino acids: CASSMLAGDTQYF. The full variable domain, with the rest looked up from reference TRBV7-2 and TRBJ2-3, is GAGVSQSPSNKVTEKGKDVELRCDPISGHTALYWYRQSLGQGLEFLIYFQGNSAPDKSGLPSDRFSAERTGGSVSTLTIQRTQQEDSAVYLCASSMLAGDTQYFGPGTRLTVL.

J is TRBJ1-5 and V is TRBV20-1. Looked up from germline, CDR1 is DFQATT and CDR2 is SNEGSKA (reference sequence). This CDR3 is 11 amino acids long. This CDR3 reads CSALHGEPQHF.